The next 20 T cell receptor beta chains were all read from a single sample in a study of T cells after yellow fever vaccination. One entry per CDR3 protein results from TCRdb running MiXCR on the 5' RACE reads. The profile shows 200,000 to 300,000 distinct CDR3 sequences, approximately 6.7% of them singletons. This specimen was CD4+ T cells sorted from PBMCs, taken on the day of the yellow fever booster vaccination. Receptors were obtained from a young man who received the YFV17D yellow fever vaccine.

This clonotype was seen ten or more times. This chain connects TRBV29-1 to TRBJ1-2; D gene uncertain. CDR1 and CDR2 (germline): SQVTM, ANQGSEA. V gave up 7 bases and J gave up 6 bases, with 12 bases separating them. This CDR3 spans 11 amino acids. CDR3: CSARDGDGYTF. CDR3 bases: TGCAGCGCGAGGGATGGTGATGGCTACACCTTC.

This clonotype was seen ten or more times. The chain carries TRBV20-1 and TRBJ2-3; 9 nucleotides match TRBD2. This CDR3 contains 16 residues. Germline CDR1 DFQATT, CDR2 SNEGSKA (reference sequence). V lost 0 bases and J lost 6; bases outside the gene matches: 10. This CDR3 reads CSARDPAGLAFDTQYF. CDR3 DNA sequence: TGCAGTGCTAGAGATCCTGCTGGACTAGCGTTTGATACGCAGTATTTT.

V is TRBV6-5 and J is TRBJ2-1; D is unresolved. The length of the CDR3 is 10 residues. Germline V gives CDR1 MNHEY, CDR2 SVGAGI. Trimming took off 6 bases at V and 7 bases at J, with 4 bases between the two ends. DNA for the CDR3: TGTGCCAGCAGCTCGAATGAGCAGTTCTTC. As protein: CASSSNEQFF.

The chain carries TRBV20-1 and TRBJ2-1; D remains ambiguous. V was pared by 7 bases and J by 0 bases, with 13 bases between. Looked up from germline, CDR1 is DFQATT and CDR2 is SNEGSKA (reference sequence). The CDR3 length is 14 residues. The CDR3 protein is CSVPKASSYNEQFF. The CDR3 DNA reads TGCAGTGTTCCTAAGGCGAGCTCCTACAATGAGCAGTTCTTC.

Concerning this clonotype: Since a much larger clone is just one base distant, this may be a read error. V usage is TRBV12-3 or TRBV12-4 and J usage is TRBJ2-4; D possibly matches TRBD1 or TRBD2 (7 bases each). The CDR3 has 15 amino acids. CDR3 DNA sequence: TGTTCCAGCGGGGCCAGCGACAGGGACGAAAACATTCAGTACTTC. Protein product: CSSGASDRDENIQYF.

This clonotype has at least ten counts. The chain uses TRBV5-1 and TRBJ2-1; TRBD2 agrees at 10 bases. This CDR3 has 17 amino acids. Trimming removed 4 bases from V and 10 bases from J; junction bases left unmatched: 17. The germline CDR1 and CDR2 sequences are SGHRS and YFSETQ. The CDR3 spells CASSLLYTSGTLEEQFF. The CDR3 nucleotides are TGCGCCAGCAGCCTTCTTTATACTAGCGGGACATTAGAGGAGCAGTTCTTC.

This clonotype was observed many times. The V gene is TRBV4-3, the J gene TRBJ2-7; TRBD2 might be the D (6 bases). The CDR3 has 15 amino acids. V lost 1 base and J 2 bases, leaving 12 bases between the germline ends. Germline V CDR1 and CDR2: LGHNA, YSLEER. CDR3 sequence (DNA): TGCGCCAGCAGCCAAGTGGGGGGACGGGCCTACGAGCAGTACTTC. Translating gives CASSQVGGRAYEQYF.

The V gene is TRBV27, the J gene TRBJ2-3; TRBD2 is a possible D gene (5 bases). Trimming removed 2 bases at V and 9 bases at J, with 21 bases between. Germline CDR1 reads MNHEY; CDR2 reads SMNVEV (reference sequence). This CDR3 contains 16 residues. CDR3 amino acids: CASSLLLAGLASTQYF. For the CDR3, the DNA is TGTGCCAGCAGTTTACTGTTGGCAGGATTAGCGTCGACGCAGTATTTT.

This clonotype came up many times. This CDR3 reads CASSGLAEETQYF. CDR3 nucleotides: TGTGCCAGCAGTGGACTAGCTGAGGAGACCCAGTACTTC. This chain links TRBV2 with TRBJ2-5; 7 nucleotides line up with TRBD2. CDR1 SNHLY and CDR2 FYNNEI come from the germline V gene. This CDR3 has 13 amino acids. V lost 4 bases, J lost 5 bases, and 4 bases stayed unmatched.

Comments on this clonotype: This could be a read error, since a much larger clone is one nucleotide away. CDR3 DNA sequence: TGTGCCAGCTCACCGGGCGCGACCACCGGGGAGCTGTTTTTT. It specifies CASSPGATTGELFF. The chain links TRBV18 to TRBJ2-2, with D unclear. Per the germline V gene, CDR1 is KGHSH and CDR2 is LQKENI. The CDR3 totals 14 residues. Between the trimmed V and J ends, which lost 3 bases and 4 bases, there was a span of 9 bases.

This clonotype has only a few counts. V is TRBV12-3 or TRBV12-4 and J is TRBJ2-5; no definite D call. Trimming took 8 bases from V and 1 from J, leaving 17 bases between them. There are 15 residues in the CDR3. The CDR3 protein is CASGTTHLAQETQYF. CDR3 nucleotides: TGTGCCAGCGGTACCACACATTTGGCCCAAGAGACCCAGTACTTC.

In its sample, this clonotype was seen a few times. This chain uses TRBV7-2 with TRBJ2-5; D remains unclear. Germline V gene sequence: CDR1 SGHTA, CDR2 FQGNSA. V dropped 1 base and J dropped 0 bases, with 12 bases sitting between them. The CDR3 consists of 16 residues. DNA of the CDR3: TGTGCCAGCAGCTTAGTCGGGTCACAGTACCAAGAGACCCAGTACTTC. Translation: CASSLVGSQYQETQYF.

This clonotype was found many times. The chain uses TRBV7-2 and TRBJ2-7; tentative D call: TRBD1 (6 bases). Trimming took 5 bases from V and 2 from J, leaving 13 bases between them. CDR3 length equals 14 residues. Germline values: CDR1 SGHTA, CDR2 FQGNSA. CDR3 sequence: CASSPTGPPYEQYF. The DNA of the CDR3 is TGTGCCAGCAGCCCGACAGGACCTCCCTACGAGCAGTACTTC.

Ten or more counts support this clonotype. The CDR3 spells CASSQGAGVGNQPQHF. CDR3 coding DNA: TGCGCCAGCAGCCAAGGAGCGGGGGTGGGGAATCAGCCCCAGCATTTT. The rearrangement joins TRBV4-3 to TRBJ1-5; the D gene is possibly TRBD1 (5 bases). V gave up 1 base and J gave up 4 bases, with 14 bases separating them. The CDR3 loop spans 16 amino acids. Germline V gives CDR1 LGHNA, CDR2 YSLEER.

This clonotype appeared a few times. The rearrangement joins TRBV20-1 to TRBJ2-6, with TRBD1 matching 7 bases. CDR1 and CDR2 (germline): DFQATT, SNEGSKA (reference sequence). There are 14 residues in the CDR3. The ends lost 6 bases at V and 4 bases at J; junction bases unmatched: 6. CDR3 DNA sequence: TGCAGTGCAGGCAGGGGGTCAGGGGCCAACGTCCTGACTTTC. Its translation: CSAGRGSGANVLTF.

This clonotype has more than one count but fewer than ten. This chain connects TRBV23-1 to TRBJ2-3; no clear D. TRBV23-1 belongs to the ORF category, with a function that is uncertain. This CDR3 region has 14 residues. Trimming removed 4 bases from V and 0 bases from J, with 8 bases in between. The CDR3 DNA follows: TGCGCCAGCAGTCTCCCCGAGAGCACAGATACGCAGTATTTT. It specifies CASSLPESTDTQYF.

This clonotype was seen at least ten times. V usage is TRBV7-2 and J usage is TRBJ2-3; D perhaps matches TRBD2 (5 bases). Per germline, CDR1 SGHTA and CDR2 FQGNSA. Trimming removed 4 bases from V and 5 bases from J, with 10 bases in between. The length of the CDR3 is 13 residues. The CDR3 loop reads CASSSTREDTQYF. DNA for the CDR3: TGTGCCAGCAGCTCTACCCGGGAAGATACGCAGTATTTT.

The CDR3 loop reads CASSLLGTGNEKLFF. As DNA, the CDR3 is TGCGCCAGCAGCTTGTTGGGGACAGGAAATGAAAAACTGTTTTTT. This chain uses TRBV5-1 with TRBJ1-4; TRBD1 matches at 8 bases. V gave up 1 base and J gave up 5 bases; unmatched junction bases: 4. The CDR3 extends over 15 amino acids. The germline CDR1 and CDR2 sequences are SGHRS and YFSETQ.

The J gene is TRBJ2-7, the V gene TRBV12-3 or TRBV12-4; possibly TRBD2 for D (5 bases). The V and J ends lost 8 bases and 1 base respectively, with 9 bases between them. The CDR3 runs 12 residues. The CDR3 spells CASGWESYEQYF. CDR3 DNA sequence: TGTGCCAGCGGATGGGAGTCCTACGAGCAGTACTTC.

This clonotype was observed a handful of times. The chain links TRBV5-4 to TRBJ2-3; 12 bases map to TRBD2. CDR1 and CDR2 from the germline V gene are SGHNT and YYREEE (reference sequence). CDR3 length: 17 amino acids. The V and J ends lost 4 bases and 2 bases, in that order; junction bases with no gene match: 8. The DNA for the CDR3 is TGTGCCAGCAGCGCAGCTAGCGGGAGGGGCGTCACAGATACGCAGTATTTT. This gives the protein CASSAASGRGVTDTQYF.